This TCR beta chain was documented in a study of T cell changes during pregnancy in multiple sclerosis. Sequenced by immunoSEQ multiplex PCR; TCRdb stores in-frame clones only, minus some. The sample consists of over 45,000 clones, 85% to 90% of them appearing once. Germline V lookup: CDR1 MDHEN, CDR2 SYDVKM. The CDR3 is 13 residues long. With V trimmed by 6 bases and J by 8 bases, 5 bases remained unmatched. The source is a female donor with multiple sclerosis, enrolled in a pregnancy study. J is TRBJ1-4 and V is TRBV28; 8 positions agree with TRBD1. Sequenced here: CD4+ T cells from peripheral blood mononuclear cells, sampled in the first trimester of pregnancy. The CDR3 region is CASRGDRREKLFF. CDR3 DNA sequence: TGTGCCAGCAGGGGGGACAGGCGGGAAAAACTGTTTTTT.